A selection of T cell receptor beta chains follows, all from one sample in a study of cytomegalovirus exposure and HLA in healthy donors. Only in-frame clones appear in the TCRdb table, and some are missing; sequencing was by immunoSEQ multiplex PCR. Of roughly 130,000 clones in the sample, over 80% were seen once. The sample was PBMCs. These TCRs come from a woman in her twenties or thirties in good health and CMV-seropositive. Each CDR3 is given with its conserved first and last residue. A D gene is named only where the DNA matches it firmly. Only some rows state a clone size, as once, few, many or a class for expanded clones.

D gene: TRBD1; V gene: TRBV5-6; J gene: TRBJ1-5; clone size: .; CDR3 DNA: TGTGCCAGCAGCTATGGACAGGGGAGGGGTCAGCCCCAGCATTTT; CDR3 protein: CASSYGQGRGQPQHF
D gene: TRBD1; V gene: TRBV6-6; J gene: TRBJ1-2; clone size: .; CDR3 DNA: TGTGCCAGCAGTTCGACAGGGAAGAGCTACACCTTC; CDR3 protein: CASSSTGKSYTF
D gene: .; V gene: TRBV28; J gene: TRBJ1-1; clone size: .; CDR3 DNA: TGTGCCAGCAGTTCAGGGGCTAGTGAAGCTTTCTTT; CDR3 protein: CASSSGASEAFF
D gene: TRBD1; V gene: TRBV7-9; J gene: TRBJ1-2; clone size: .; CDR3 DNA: TGTGCCAGCAGCTTAGTAGCAGGGGGCTATGGCTACACCTTC; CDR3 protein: CASSLVAGGYGYTF
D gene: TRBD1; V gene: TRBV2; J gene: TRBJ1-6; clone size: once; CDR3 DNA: TGTGCCAGCAGTGGGGACAGGGGGGAAAATTCACCCCTCCACTTT; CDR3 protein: CASSGDRGENSPLHF
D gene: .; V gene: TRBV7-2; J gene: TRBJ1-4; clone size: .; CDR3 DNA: TGTGCCAGCAGCTTAGATCCCTCCGCGGGGGCCAGAGCGAAACTGTTTTTT; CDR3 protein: CASSLDPSAGARAKLFF
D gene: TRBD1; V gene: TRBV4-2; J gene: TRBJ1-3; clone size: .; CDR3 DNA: TGTGCCAGCAGCCTTCGACAGGGGGCGGCTGGAAACACCATATATTTT; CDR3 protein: CASSLRQGAAGNTIYF
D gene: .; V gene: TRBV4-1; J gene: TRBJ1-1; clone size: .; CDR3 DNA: TGCGCCAGCAGCCAAGATAGGAGGGTGAACACTGAAGCTTTCTTT; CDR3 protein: CASSQDRRVNTEAFF
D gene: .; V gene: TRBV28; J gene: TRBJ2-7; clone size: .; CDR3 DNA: TGTGCCAGCAGTTCACGTGGGCCGCAGGGGCAGTACTTC; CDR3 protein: CASSSRGPQGQYF
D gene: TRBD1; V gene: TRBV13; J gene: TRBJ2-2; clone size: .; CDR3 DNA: TGTGCCAGCAGCCTGCGGACAGGGGGCACCGGGGAGCTGTTTTTT; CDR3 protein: CASSLRTGGTGELFF
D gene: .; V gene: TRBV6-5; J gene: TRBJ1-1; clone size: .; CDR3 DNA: TGTGCCAGCAGCCAGCAGGCGGGGGACACTGAAGCTTTCTTT; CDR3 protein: CASSQQAGDTEAFF
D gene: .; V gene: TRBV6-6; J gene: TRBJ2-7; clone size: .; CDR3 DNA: TGTGCCAGCAGTGCCAGGGGATCCCCCTACGAGCAGTACTTC; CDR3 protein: CASSARGSPYEQYF
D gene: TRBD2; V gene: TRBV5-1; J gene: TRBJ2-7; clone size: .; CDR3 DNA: TGCGCCAGCAGCTTCCTAGCGGGAGTTGCCTACGAGCAGTACTTC; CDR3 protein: CASSFLAGVAYEQYF
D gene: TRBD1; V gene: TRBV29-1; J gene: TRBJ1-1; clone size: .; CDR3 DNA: TGCAGCGCAGACAGGGAGAACACTGAAGCTTTCTTT; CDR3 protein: CSADRENTEAFF
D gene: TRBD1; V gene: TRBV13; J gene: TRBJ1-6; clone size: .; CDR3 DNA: TGTGCCAGCAGCCCGGGGGACAGGGGGCTTGGAAATTCACCCCTCCACTTT; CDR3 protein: CASSPGDRGLGNSPLHF
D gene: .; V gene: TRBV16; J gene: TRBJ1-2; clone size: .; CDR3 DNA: TGTGCCAGCAGCCAATCGTTGGGGGGGGCGGCGAACTATGGCTACACCTTC; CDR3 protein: CASSQSLGGAANYGYTF
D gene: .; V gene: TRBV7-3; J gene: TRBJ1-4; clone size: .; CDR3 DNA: TGTGCCAGCAGCTTAAATGGGGGGTTTGGTGAAAAACTGTTTTTT; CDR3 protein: CASSLNGGFGEKLFF
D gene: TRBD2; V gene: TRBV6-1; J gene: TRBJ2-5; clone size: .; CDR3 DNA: TGTGCCAGCAGTGTGGGACTAGCGGGAGGCGGCGAGACCCAGTACTTC; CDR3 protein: CASSVGLAGGGETQYF
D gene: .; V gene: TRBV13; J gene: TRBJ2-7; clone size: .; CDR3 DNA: TGTGCCAGCAGCACAGGGAATATCGGCAACGAGCAGTACTTC; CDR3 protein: CASSTGNIGNEQYF
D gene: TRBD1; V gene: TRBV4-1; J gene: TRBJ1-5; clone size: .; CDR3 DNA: TGCGCCAGCAGCCAGTGGGACAGTAGCAATCAGCCCCAGCATTTT; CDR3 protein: CASSQWDSSNQPQHF
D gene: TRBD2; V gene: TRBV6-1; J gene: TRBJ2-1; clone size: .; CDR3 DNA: TGTGCCAGCAGTGAGTGGGACTACCACTCCTACAATGAGCAGTTCTTC; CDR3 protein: CASSEWDYHSYNEQFF
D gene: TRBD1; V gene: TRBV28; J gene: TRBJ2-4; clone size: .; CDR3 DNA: TGTGCCAGCAGTTTCGTCGCAGGGGGCGCCAAAAACATTCAGTACTTC; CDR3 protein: CASSFVAGGAKNIQYF